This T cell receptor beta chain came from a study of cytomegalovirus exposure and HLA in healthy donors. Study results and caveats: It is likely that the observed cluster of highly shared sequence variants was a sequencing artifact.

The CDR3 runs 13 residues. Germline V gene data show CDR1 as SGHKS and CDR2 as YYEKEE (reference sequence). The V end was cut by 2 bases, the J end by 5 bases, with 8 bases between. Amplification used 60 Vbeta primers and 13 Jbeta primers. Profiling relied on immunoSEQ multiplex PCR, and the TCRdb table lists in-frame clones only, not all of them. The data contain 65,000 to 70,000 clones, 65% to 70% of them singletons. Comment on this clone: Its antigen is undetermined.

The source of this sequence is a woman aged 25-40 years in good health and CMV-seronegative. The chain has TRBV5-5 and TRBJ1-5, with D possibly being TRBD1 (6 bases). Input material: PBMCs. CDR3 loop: CASSFRQDQPQHF. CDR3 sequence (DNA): TGTGCCAGCAGCTTCCGACAGGATCAGCCCCAGCATTTT.